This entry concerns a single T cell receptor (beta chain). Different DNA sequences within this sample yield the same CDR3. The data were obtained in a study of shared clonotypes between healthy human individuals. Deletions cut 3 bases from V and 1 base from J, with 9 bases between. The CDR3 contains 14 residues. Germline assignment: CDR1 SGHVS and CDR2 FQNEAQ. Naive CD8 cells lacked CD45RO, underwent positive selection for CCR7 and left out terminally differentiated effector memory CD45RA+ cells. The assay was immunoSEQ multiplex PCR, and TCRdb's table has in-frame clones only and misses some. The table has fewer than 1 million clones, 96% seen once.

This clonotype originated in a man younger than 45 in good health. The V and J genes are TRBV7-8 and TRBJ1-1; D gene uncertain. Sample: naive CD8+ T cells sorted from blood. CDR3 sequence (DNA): TGTGCCAGCAGCTTGGGCAGAACGAACACTGAAGCTTTCTTT. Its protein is CASSLGRTNTEAFF.